The 12 T cell receptor beta chains below all came from one sample that was sequenced in a study of shared clonotypes between healthy human individuals. Sequencing used immunoSEQ multiplex PCR; TCRdb keeps in-frame clones, though not all of them. This sample yields 2 million to 2.5 million clones, of which about 95% are seen a single time; roughly 1% belongs to the top ten. Positively selected for CCR7, the CD45RO-negative cells used as naive CD8 cells excluded terminally differentiated effector memory CD45RA+ cells. Input material: naive CD8+ T cells sorted from blood. The origin of the receptors is a man younger than 30 in good health.

The rearrangement joins TRBV7-9 to TRBJ2-1; D is unresolved. Trimming removed 6 bases from V and 4 bases from J, with 22 bases in between. This CDR3 contains 17 residues. Germline V CDR1 and CDR2: SEHNR, FQNEAQ (reference sequence). CDR3 bases: TGTGCCAGCAGAAATAACCCAGGCGGAGAAAAATACAATGAGCAGTTCTTC. Amino acids: CASRNNPGGEKYNEQFF.

This rearrangement joins TRBV4-3 to TRBJ2-1; D is possibly TRBD2 (6 bases). Germline-derived CDR1 and CDR2 are LGHNA and YSLEER. CDR3 size: 16 residues. V was trimmed by 4 bases and J by 2 bases, leaving 15 bases between them. CDR3 DNA: TGCGCCAGCAGCCCCGGCGGGACTTATCCCTACAATGAGCAGTTCTTC. Protein: CASSPGGTYPYNEQFF.

This clone was recorded only once. This chain connects TRBV30 to TRBJ2-7, with D possibly being TRBD1 (6 bases). Trimming removed 6 bases from V and 7 bases from J, with 13 bases in between. The germline CDR1 and CDR2 sequences are GTSNPN and SVGIG (reference sequence). This CDR3 spans 11 amino acids. The CDR3 protein is CACTTGWEQYF. The CDR3 bases are TGTGCCTGCACCACAGGGTGGGAGCAGTACTTC.

The rearrangement links TRBV27 to TRBJ2-1, with D tentatively TRBD2 (6 bases). Trimming took off 5 bases at V and 5 bases at J, with 13 bases between the two ends. This CDR3 spans 14 amino acids. Germline-derived CDR1 and CDR2 are MNHEY and SMNVEV (reference sequence). The DNA for the CDR3 is TGTGCCAGCAGTGTAACCGCGGGAAACAATGAGCAGTTCTTC. It translates to CASSVTAGNNEQFF.

This clone was counted a single time. The chain is built from TRBV4-3 and TRBJ1-5; D is uncertain. Germline loops: CDR1 LGHNA, CDR2 YSLEER. This CDR3 is 15 amino acids long. Trimming cost V 0 bases and J 4 bases, with 10 bases left between them. The CDR3 coding sequence is TGCGCCAGCAGCCAAGAGCAACAGAGTAATCAGCCCCAGCATTTT. This codes for CASSQEQQSNQPQHF.

The gene calls are TRBV4-3 and TRBJ2-7; 13 nucleotides match TRBD2. V shed 0 bases and J 1 base; nucleotides not matched to a gene: 3. CDR1 and CDR2 (germline): LGHNA, YSLEER. The CDR3 totals 17 residues. CDR3 coding DNA: TGCGCCAGCAGCCAAGATTGGACTAGCGGGAGTTCCTACGAGCAGTACTTC. It is translated as CASSQDWTSGSSYEQYF.

This rearrangement joins TRBV30 to TRBJ2-1; possibly TRBD2 for D (7 bases). V was pared by 4 bases and J by 5 bases, with 12 bases between. CDR3 length: 13 residues. The germline V gene has CDR1 GTSNPN and CDR2 SVGIG (reference sequence). The CDR3 region has the DNA TGTGCCTGGACGCGGGGGCGAAACAATGAGCAGTTCTTC. Protein product: CAWTRGRNNEQFF.

This CDR3 reads CASSSLAGVDHEQYF. The CDR3 bases are TGCGCCAGCAGTAGTCTAGCGGGAGTAGATCACGAGCAGTACTTC. The chain recombines TRBV10-1 with TRBJ2-7; 10 nucleotides match TRBD2. V lost 5 bases, J lost 5 bases, and 9 bases stayed unmatched. Germline V gene lookup returns CDR1 WNHNN and CDR2 SYGVQD (reference sequence). CDR3 length: 15 residues.

The chain recombines TRBV29-1 with TRBJ2-3, with D perhaps TRBD2 (5 bases). The CDR3 has 12 amino acids. V was trimmed by 4 bases and J by 4 bases, leaving 9 bases between them. Per the germline V gene, CDR1 is SQVTM and CDR2 is ANQGSEA. The DNA of the CDR3 is TGCAGCGTTGTCCGGGGTTCAGATACGCAGTATTTT. Protein: CSVVRGSDTQYF.

The chain joins TRBV4-2 to TRBJ1-1, with a tentative D call TRBD1 (5 bases). The V gene's germline CDR1 is LGHNA and CDR2 YNFKEQ. This CDR3 region has 15 residues. Trimming took off 1 base at V and 5 bases at J, with 14 bases between the two ends. The CDR3 sequence is CASSQGSWGETEAFF. For the CDR3, the DNA is TGTGCCAGCAGCCAAGGGTCCTGGGGCGAGACTGAAGCTTTCTTT.

The CDR3 DNA reads as TGTGCCACCAGCCTGACAGGGAACACTGAAGCTTTCTTT. As protein: CATSLTGNTEAFF. The rearrangement joins TRBV15 to TRBJ1-1; a possible D gene is TRBD1 (6 bases). The germline V and J ends were trimmed by 5 bases and 1 base, with 8 bases remaining between them. CDR1 is LNHNV and CDR2 is YYDKDF in the germline V gene (reference sequence). The CDR3 sequence is 13 residues long.

The CDR3 coding sequence is TGTGCCAGTTGCCGGAATAGCGGGAGGTCAGATACGCAGTATTTT. This encodes CASCRNSGRSDTQYF. This chain links TRBV6-5 with TRBJ2-3, with TRBD2 identical over 10 bases. This CDR3 contains 15 residues. With 9 bases clipped from V and 4 bases from J, the junction kept 10 bases outside the gene matches. In germline, CDR1 is MNHEY, CDR2 SVGAGI.